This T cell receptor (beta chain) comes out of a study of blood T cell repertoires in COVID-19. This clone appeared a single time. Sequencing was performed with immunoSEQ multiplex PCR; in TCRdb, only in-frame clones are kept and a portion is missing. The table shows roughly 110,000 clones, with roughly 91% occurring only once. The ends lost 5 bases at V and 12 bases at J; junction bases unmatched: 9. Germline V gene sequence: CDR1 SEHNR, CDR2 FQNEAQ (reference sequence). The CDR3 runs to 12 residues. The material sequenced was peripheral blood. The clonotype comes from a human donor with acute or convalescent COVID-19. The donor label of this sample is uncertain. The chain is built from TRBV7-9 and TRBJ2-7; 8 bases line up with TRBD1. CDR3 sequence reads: CASSAPGGSLYF. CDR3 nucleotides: TGTGCCAGCAGCGCTCCAGGGGGCTCGCTGTACTTC.